This T cell receptor beta chain stems from a study of cytomegalovirus exposure and HLA in healthy donors. Study information: Around 85 million unique TCRs from HLA-typed donors were held in an early data release.

The PCR used 60 Vbeta and 13 Jbeta primers. Produced via immunoSEQ multiplex PCR; TCRdb's table is partial and in-frame only. The table shows roughly 120,000 clones, with about 72% occurring only once. Per germline, CDR1 DFQATT and CDR2 SNEGSKA (reference sequence). This CDR3 region has 11 residues. To note about this clone: Its cognate antigen is unknown.

Study-wide results and limits: In vitro confirmation showed three CMV-associated chains to be CMV antigen specific. Common viral pathogens seemed to be connected with several of the most significant clusters, according to a later analysis. A highly shared variant cluster was judged a likely technical artifact.

The receptor comes from a man aged 50 or older in good health and CMV-seropositive. V and J are TRBV20-1 and TRBJ1-2; D remains unclear. The specimen sequenced was PBMCs. The CDR3 loop reads CKLETNYGYTF. The CDR3 region has the DNA TGCAAGTTAGAAACTAACTATGGCTACACCTTC.